The 13 T cell receptor beta chains below all came from one sample that was sequenced in a study of shared clonotypes between healthy human individuals. The table came from immunoSEQ multiplex PCR; TCRdb's copy has only in-frame clones and leaves some out. The data show fewer than 700,000 clones, around 77% seen once. Sequencing input: PBMCs. The receptor set was obtained from a woman aged 40-49 years in good health. Some clones in this sample may be carry-over from other donors' samples.

The CDR3 coding sequence is TGTGCTAGTGGTTTGGTACTCGGACAGGGGTACTACAATGAGCAGTTCTTC. Its translation is CASGLVLGQGYYNEQFF. The chain carries TRBV12-5 and TRBJ2-1; 9 positions agree with TRBD1. The J segment lost 3 bases and the V segment lost 0 bases, leaving 6 bases of the junction unmatched. Germline CDR1 reads LGHNT; CDR2 reads FRNRAP. The CDR3 covers 17 residues.

The chain couples TRBV27 to TRBJ2-7; 15 nucleotides match TRBD2. Germline assignment: CDR1 MNHEY and CDR2 SMNVEV (reference sequence). V lost 4 bases, J lost 4 bases, and 5 bases stayed unmatched. The CDR3 loop spans 16 amino acids. The CDR3 sequence is CASSYGTSGRSYEQYF. The CDR3 DNA is TGTGCCAGCAGTTATGGGACTAGCGGGAGGAGTTACGAGCAGTACTTC.

This clone was detected only a few times. The chain recombines TRBV7-9 with TRBJ1-2; 10 nucleotides align to TRBD1. V trimming: 10 bases; J trimming: 3 bases; junction bases outside the gene matches: 23. The germline gives CDR1 SEHNR, CDR2 FQNEAQ (reference sequence). This CDR3 region has 19 residues. CDR3 in amino acids: CATNAGTGDPKTKYYGYTF. The CDR3 nucleotides read TGTGCCACCAATGCCGGGACAGGGGACCCTAAAACAAAATACTATGGCTACACCTTC.

Comments on this clone: In the same sample, other DNA sequences code for this CDR3. The chain has TRBV5-1 and TRBJ2-5, with D tentatively TRBD2 (6 bases). The CDR3 loop spans 14 amino acids. The V gene's germline CDR1 is SGHRS and CDR2 YFSETQ. V dropped 4 bases and J dropped 4 bases, with 14 bases sitting between them. The CDR3 DNA sequence: TGCGCCAGCAGCGCGGGACTGGCCACAGAGACCCAGTACTTC. Translated: CASSAGLATETQYF.

This clone was picked up a small number of times. DNA of the CDR3: TGTGCCAGCAGCTTAGCTGTCCTTAGGGAGCAGTACTTC. Translating it yields CASSLAVLREQYF. This sequence joins TRBV7-2 and TRBJ2-7; D ambiguous. Trimming shortened V by 0 bases and J by 7 bases, and 10 bases separated the two germline ends. The germline CDR1 and CDR2 sequences are SGHTA and FQGNSA. The CDR3 contains 13 residues.

CDR3 DNA sequence: TGCGCCAGCAGCCGGACTAGCGGGGCGGGGGGGACCCAGTACTTC. Translating it yields CASSRTSGAGGTQYF. V is TRBV4-1 and J is TRBJ2-5, with 12 bases that match TRBD2. Trimming cost V 4 bases and J 7 bases; bases outside gene matches: 7. The CDR3 has 15 amino acids. Germline CDR1 and CDR2: MGHRA and YSYEKL.

For this clone: The likely explanation is a read error, given a far larger clone one base away. The genes are TRBV30 and TRBJ1-1, with unresolved D. Germline V gene sequence: CDR1 GTSNPN, CDR2 SVGIG (reference sequence). V shed 4 bases and J shed 7 bases, with 16 bases lying between them. The CDR3 contains 13 residues. CDR3 nucleotides: TGTGCCTGGACCAGGCAGAAGGACGGTGAAGCTTTCTTT. Encoded protein: CAWTRQKDGEAFF.

A few counts support this clone. CDR3 protein: CASSLDSRALSGNTIYF. CDR3 bases: TGTGCCAGCAGCTTAGATTCCAGGGCTCTCTCTGGAAACACCATATATTTT. The chain couples TRBV7-9 to TRBJ1-3; D is perhaps TRBD1 (5 bases). CDR3 length: 17 amino acids. The germline gives CDR1 SEHNR, CDR2 FQNEAQ (reference sequence). The ends were cut back, 1 base at V and 0 bases at J, with 13 bases in the middle.

The chain employs TRBV6-1 and TRBJ1-2; 7 bases agree with TRBD1. Germline V CDR1 and CDR2: MNHNS, SASEGT. With V trimmed by 6 bases and J by 2 bases, 9 bases remained unmatched. CDR3 length: 15 amino acids. DNA of the CDR3: TGTGCCAGCAGGGGGGGGGACAGATACAACTATGGCTACACCTTC. This translates into CASRGGDRYNYGYTF.

On this clone: A read error may be the cause here, since a much bigger clone is one base away. The chain employs TRBV5-4 and TRBJ2-3, with 9 bases that match TRBD2. This CDR3 is built from 14 residues. The germline CDR1 and CDR2 sequences are SGHNT and YYREEE (reference sequence). After removal of 5 bases from V and 2 bases from J, the junction contained 3 bases not matched to a gene. CDR3 nucleotide sequence: TGTGCCAGCAGGCGGACTAGCGACACAGATACGCAGTATTTT. It codes for CASRRTSDTDTQYF.

The chain combines TRBV5-1 with TRBJ2-2; a weak D match, TRBD2 (5 bases). CDR1 and CDR2 (germline): SGHRS, YFSETQ. The V end was cut by 2 bases, the J end by 7 bases, with 12 bases between. The CDR3 is 14 amino acids. CDR3 sequence (DNA): TGCGCCAGCAGCTTAGGAGGAAGGGTCGGGGAGCTGTTTTTT. Residues: CASSLGGRVGELFF.

J is TRBJ1-2 and V is TRBV7-9, with a weak D call TRBD1 (6 bases). The CDR3 is 13 residues long. Trimming took 3 bases from V and 8 from J, leaving 13 bases between them. Germline CDR1 SEHNR, CDR2 FQNEAQ (reference sequence). This chain's CDR3 is CASSLGGALGYTF. CDR3 nucleotides: TGTGCCAGCAGCTTGGGGGGCGCGTTGGGCTACACCTTC. The variable domain in full, completed from reference TRBV7-9 and TRBJ1-2, reads DTGVSQNPRHKITKRGQNVTFRCDPISEHNRLYWYRQTLGQGPEFLTYFQNEAQLEKSRLLSDRFSAERPKGSFSTLEIQRTEQGDSAMYLCASSLGGALGYTFGSGTRLTVV.

A word on this clone: With a far larger clone one base away, a read error is the likely cause. The rearrangement links TRBV11-2 to TRBJ2-7; a weak D match, TRBD1 (5 bases). Trimming took 7 bases from V and 1 from J, leaving 17 bases between them. Germline CDR1 and CDR2: SGHAT and FQNNGV. The CDR3 totals 15 residues. In nucleotides, the CDR3 is TGTGCCAGCAACCTCTCCCAGGACATATCCTACGAGCAGTACTTC. The encoded protein is CASNLSQDISYEQYF.